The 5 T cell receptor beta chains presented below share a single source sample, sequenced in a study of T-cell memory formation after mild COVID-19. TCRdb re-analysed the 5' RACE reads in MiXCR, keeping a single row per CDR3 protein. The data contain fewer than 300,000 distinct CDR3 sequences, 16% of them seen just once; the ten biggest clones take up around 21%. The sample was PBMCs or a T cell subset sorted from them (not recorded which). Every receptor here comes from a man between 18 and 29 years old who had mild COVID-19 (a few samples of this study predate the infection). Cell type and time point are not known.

The CDR3 DNA reads TGTGCCAGCACCCAGGGGGCTCAAGAGACCCAGTACTTC. Its protein is CASTQGAQETQYF. The gene calls are TRBV28 and TRBJ2-5, with 8 bases aligning to TRBD1. Germline V gene sequence: CDR1 MDHEN, CDR2 SYDVKM. The CDR3 consists of 13 residues. V lost 7 bases, J lost 2 bases, and 3 bases stayed unmatched.

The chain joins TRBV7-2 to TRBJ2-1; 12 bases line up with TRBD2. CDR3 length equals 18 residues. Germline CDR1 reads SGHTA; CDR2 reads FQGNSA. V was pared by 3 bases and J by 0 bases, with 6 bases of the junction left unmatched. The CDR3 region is CASSLTSGGPSSYNEQFF. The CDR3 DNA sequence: TGTGCCAGCAGCTTGACTAGCGGGGGACCTAGCTCCTACAATGAGCAGTTCTTC.

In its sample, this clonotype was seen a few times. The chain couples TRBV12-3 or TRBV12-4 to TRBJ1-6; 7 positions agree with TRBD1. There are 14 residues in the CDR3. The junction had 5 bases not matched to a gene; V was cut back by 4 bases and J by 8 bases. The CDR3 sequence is CASSSRQGDSPLHF. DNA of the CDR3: TGTGCCAGCAGTTCCCGTCAGGGGGATTCACCCCTCCACTTT.

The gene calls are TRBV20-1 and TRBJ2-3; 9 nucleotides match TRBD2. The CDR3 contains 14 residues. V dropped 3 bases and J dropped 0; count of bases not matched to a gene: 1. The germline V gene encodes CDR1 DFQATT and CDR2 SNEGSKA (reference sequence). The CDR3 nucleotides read TGCAGTGCTAGTGCGGGGGGGAGCACAGATACGCAGTATTTT. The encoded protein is CSASAGGSTDTQYF.

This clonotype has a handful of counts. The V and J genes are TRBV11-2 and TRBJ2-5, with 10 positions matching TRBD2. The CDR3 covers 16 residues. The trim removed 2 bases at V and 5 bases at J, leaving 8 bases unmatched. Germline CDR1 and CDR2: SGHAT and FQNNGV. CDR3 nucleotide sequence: TGTGCCAGCAGCTTAAGTAGCGGGGGGCCTTGGGAGACCCAGTACTTC. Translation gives CASSLSSGGPWETQYF.